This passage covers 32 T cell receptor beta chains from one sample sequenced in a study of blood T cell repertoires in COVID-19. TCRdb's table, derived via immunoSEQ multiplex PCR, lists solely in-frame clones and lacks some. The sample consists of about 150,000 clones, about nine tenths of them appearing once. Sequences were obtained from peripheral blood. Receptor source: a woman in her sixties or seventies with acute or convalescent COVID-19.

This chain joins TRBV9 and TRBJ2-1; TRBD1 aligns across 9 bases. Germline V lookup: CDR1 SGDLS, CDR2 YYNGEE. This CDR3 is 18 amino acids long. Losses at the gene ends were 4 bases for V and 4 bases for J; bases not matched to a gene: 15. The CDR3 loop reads CASSPRSVAQGAYNEQFF. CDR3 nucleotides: TGTGCCAGCAGCCCCCGTAGCGTTGCACAGGGGGCGTACAATGAGCAGTTCTTC. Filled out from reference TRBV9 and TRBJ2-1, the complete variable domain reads DSGVTQTPKHLITATGQRVTLRCSPRSGDLSVYWYQQSLDQGLQFLIQYYNGEERAKGNILERFSAQQFPDLHSELNLSSLELGDSALYFCASSPRSVAQGAYNEQFFGPGTRLTVL.

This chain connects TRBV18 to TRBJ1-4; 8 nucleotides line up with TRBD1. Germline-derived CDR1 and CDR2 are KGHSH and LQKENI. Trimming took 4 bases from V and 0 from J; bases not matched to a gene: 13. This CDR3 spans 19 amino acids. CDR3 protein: CASSLEDRVHFPTNEKLFF. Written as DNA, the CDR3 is TGTGCCAGCTCACTGGAGGACAGGGTCCATTTCCCAACTAATGAAAAACTGTTTTTT.

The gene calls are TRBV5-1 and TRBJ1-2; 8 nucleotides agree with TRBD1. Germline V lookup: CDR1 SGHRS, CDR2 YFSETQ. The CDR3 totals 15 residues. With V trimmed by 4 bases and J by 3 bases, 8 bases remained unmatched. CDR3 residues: CASSPALGQDYGYTF. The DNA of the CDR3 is TGCGCCAGCAGCCCAGCCCTGGGACAGGACTATGGCTACACCTTC. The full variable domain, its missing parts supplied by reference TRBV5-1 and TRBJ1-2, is KAGVTQTPRYLIKTRGQQVTLSCSPISGHRSVSWYQQTPGQGLQFLFEYFSETQRNKGNFPGRFSGRQFSNSRSEMNVSTLELGDSALYLCASSPALGQDYGYTFGSGTRLTVV.

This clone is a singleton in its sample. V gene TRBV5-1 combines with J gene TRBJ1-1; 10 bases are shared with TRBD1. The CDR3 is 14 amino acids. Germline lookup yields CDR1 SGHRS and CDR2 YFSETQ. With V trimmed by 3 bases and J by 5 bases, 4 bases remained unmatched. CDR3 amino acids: CASSWDRGGTEAFF. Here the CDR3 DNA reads TGCGCCAGCAGCTGGGACAGGGGTGGAACTGAAGCTTTCTTT.

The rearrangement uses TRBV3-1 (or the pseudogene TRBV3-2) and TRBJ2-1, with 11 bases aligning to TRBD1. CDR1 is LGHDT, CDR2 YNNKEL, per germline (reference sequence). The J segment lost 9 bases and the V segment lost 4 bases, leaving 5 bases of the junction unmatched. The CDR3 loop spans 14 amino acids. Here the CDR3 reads CASSLGQGEVEQFF. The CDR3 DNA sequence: TGTGCCAGCAGCCTGGGACAGGGGGAGGTTGAGCAGTTCTTC.

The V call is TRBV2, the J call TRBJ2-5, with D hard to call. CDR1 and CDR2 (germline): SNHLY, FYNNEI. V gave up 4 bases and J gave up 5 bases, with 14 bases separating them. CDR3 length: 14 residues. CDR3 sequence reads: CASSVAASFETQYF. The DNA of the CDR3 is TGTGCCAGCAGTGTCGCGGCCTCCTTCGAGACCCAGTACTTC.

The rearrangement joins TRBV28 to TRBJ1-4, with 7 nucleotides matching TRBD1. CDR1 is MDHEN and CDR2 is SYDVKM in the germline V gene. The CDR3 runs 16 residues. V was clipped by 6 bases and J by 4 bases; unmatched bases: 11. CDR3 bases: TGTGCCAGCAGCCGCCCGACAGGGCTAGGTAATGAAAAACTGTTTTTT. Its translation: CASSRPTGLGNEKLFF.

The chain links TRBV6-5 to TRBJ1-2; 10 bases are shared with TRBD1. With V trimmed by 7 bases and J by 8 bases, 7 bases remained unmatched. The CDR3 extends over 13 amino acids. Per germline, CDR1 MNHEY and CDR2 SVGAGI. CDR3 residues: CASNTDRGLGYTF. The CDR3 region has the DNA TGTGCCAGCAACACCGACAGGGGGCTGGGCTACACCTTC.

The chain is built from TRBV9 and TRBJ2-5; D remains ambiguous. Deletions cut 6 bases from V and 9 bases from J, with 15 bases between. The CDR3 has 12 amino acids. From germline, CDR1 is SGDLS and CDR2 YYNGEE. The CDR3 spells CASTYPQTAQYF. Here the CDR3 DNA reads TGTGCCAGCACTTATCCCCAAACGGCCCAGTACTTC. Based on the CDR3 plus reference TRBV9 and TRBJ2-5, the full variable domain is DSGVTQTPKHLITATGQRVTLRCSPRSGDLSVYWYQQSLDQGLQFLIQYYNGEERAKGNILERFSAQQFPDLHSELNLSSLELGDSALYFCASTYPQTAQYFGPGTRLLVL.

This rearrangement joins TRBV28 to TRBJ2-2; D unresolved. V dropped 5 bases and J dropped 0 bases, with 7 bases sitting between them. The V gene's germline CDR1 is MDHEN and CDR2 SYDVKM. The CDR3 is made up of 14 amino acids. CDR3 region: CASSLTANTGELFF. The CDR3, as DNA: TGTGCCAGCAGTCTTACAGCGAACACCGGGGAGCTGTTTTTT.

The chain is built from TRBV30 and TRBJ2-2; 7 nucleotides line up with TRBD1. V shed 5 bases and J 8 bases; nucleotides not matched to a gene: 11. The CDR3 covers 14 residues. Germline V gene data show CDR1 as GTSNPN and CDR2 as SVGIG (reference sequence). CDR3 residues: CAWSTGSPLGELFF. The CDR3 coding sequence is TGTGCCTGGTCGACAGGGTCCCCTCTTGGGGAGCTGTTTTTT. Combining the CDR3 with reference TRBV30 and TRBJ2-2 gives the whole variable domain SQTIHQWPATLVQPVGSPLSLECTVEGTSNPNLYWYRQAAGRGLQLLFYSVGIGQISSEVPQNLSASRPQDRQFILSSKKLLLSDSGFYLCAWSTGSPLGELFFGEGSRLTVL.

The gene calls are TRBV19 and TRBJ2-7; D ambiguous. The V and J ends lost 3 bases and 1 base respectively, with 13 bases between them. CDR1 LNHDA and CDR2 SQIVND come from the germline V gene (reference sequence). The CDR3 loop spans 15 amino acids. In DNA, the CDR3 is TGTGCCAGTAGTATCGCTCTAGTCCCTTCCTACGAGCAGTACTTC. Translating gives CASSIALVPSYEQYF. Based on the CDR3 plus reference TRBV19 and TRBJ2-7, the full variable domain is DGGITQSPKYLFRKEGQNVTLSCEQNLNHDAMYWYRQDPGQGLRLIYYSQIVNDFQKGDIAEGYSVSREKKESFPLTVTSAQKNPTAFYLCASSIALVPSYEQYFGPGTRLTVT.

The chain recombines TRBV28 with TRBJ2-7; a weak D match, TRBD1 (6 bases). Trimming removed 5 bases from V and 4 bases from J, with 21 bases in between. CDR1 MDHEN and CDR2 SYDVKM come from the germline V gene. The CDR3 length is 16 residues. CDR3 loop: CASSTGIGAMNYEQYV. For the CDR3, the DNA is TGTGCCAGCAGTACAGGGATTGGCGCCATGAATTACGAGCAGTACGTC.

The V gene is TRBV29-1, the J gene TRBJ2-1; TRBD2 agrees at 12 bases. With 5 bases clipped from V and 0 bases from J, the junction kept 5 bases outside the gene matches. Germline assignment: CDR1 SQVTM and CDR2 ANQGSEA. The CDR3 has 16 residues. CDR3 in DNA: TGCAGCGTTTCAACTAGCGGGGGGACCTCCTACAATGAGCAGTTCTTC. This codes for CSVSTSGGTSYNEQFF.

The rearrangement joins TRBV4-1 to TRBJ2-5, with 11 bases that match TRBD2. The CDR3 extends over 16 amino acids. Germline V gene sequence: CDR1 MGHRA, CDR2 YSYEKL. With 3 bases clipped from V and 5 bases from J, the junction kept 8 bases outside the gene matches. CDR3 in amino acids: CASSQNSGGAPETQYF. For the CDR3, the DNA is TGCGCCAGCAGCCAGAATAGCGGGGGGGCCCCGGAGACCCAGTACTTC.

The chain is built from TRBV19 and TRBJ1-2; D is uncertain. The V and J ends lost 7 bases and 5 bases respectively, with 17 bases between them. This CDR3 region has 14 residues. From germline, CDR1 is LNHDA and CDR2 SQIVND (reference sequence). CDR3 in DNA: TGTGCCAGTATGAGCGGCCCGGAAGGTTATGGCTACACCTTC. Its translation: CASMSGPEGYGYTF.

The CDR3 coding sequence is TGTGCCAGCAGCCAACTCCCGGGACTAAGGAGGGCCAATGAGCAGTTCTTC. Amino acids: CASSQLPGLRRANEQFF. V gene TRBV3-1 (or the pseudogene TRBV3-2) combines with J gene TRBJ2-1; 7 bases are a match to TRBD2. Germline assignment: CDR1 LGHDT and CDR2 YNNKEL (reference sequence). V trimming: 2 bases; J trimming: 6 bases; junction bases outside the gene matches: 13. The length of the CDR3 is 17 residues.

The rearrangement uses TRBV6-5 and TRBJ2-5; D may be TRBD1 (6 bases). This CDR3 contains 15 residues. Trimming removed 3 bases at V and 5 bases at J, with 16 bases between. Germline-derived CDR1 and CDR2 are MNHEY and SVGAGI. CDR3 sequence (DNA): TGTGCCAGCAGTTATTCGCCGGGACAAGGGGAGACCCAGTACTTC. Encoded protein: CASSYSPGQGETQYF.

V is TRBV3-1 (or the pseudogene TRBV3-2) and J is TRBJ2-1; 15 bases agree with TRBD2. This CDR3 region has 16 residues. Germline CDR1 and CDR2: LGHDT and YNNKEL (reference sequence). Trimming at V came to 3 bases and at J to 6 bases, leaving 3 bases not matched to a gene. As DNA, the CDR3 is TGTGCCAGCAGCCAGGGACTAGCGGGGGGTGGCAATGAGCAGTTCTTC. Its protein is CASSQGLAGGGNEQFF.

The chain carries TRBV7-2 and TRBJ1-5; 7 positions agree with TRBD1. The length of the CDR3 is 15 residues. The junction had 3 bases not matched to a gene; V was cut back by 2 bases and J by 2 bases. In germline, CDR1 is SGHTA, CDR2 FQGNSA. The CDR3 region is CASSLSGQGNQPQHF. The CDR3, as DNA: TGTGCCAGCAGCTTATCCGGACAGGGCAATCAGCCCCAGCATTTT. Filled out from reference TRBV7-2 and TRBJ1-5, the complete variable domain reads GAGVSQSPSNKVTEKGKDVELRCDPISGHTALYWYRQSLGQGLEFLIYFQGNSAPDKSGLPSDRFSAERTGGSVSTLTIQRTQQEDSAVYLCASSLSGQGNQPQHFGDGTRLSIL.

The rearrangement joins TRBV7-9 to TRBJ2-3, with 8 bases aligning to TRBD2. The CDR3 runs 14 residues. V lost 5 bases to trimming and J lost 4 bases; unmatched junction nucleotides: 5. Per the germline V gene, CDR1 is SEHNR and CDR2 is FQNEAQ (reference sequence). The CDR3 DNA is TGTGCCAGCAGCCTCGCCGGGGGGGCAGATACGCAGTATTTT. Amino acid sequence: CASSLAGGADTQYF.

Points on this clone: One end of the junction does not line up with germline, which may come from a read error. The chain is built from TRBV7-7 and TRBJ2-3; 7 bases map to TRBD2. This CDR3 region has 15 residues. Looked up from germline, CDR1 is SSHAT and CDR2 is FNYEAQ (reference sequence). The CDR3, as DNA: TGTGCTAGCAGCTTAGTCGGGGGGAGCACAGATACGCAGTATTTT. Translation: CASSLVGGSTDTQYF.

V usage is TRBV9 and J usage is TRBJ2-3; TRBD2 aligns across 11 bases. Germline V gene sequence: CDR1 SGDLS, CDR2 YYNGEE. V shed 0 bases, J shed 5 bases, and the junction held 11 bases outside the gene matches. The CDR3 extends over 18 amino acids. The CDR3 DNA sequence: TGTGCCAGCAGCGTAGCAACGGTAGCGGGGGGGCGGGAAGATACGCAGTATTTT. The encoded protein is CASSVATVAGGREDTQYF. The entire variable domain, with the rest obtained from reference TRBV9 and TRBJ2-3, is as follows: DSGVTQTPKHLITATGQRVTLRCSPRSGDLSVYWYQQSLDQGLQFLIQYYNGEERAKGNILERFSAQQFPDLHSELNLSSLELGDSALYFCASSVATVAGGREDTQYFGPGTRLTVL.

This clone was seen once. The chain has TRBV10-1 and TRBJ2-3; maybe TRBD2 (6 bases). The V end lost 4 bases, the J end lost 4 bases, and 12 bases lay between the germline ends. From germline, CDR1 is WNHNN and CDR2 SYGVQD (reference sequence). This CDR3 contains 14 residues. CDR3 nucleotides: TGCGCCAGCAGTGTTGCGGGATCCGCAGATACGCAGTATTTT. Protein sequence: CASSVAGSADTQYF.

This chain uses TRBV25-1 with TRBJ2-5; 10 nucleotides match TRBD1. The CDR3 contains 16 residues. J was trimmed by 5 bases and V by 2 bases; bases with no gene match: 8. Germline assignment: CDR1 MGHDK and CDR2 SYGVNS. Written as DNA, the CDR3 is TGTGCCAGCAGTGAAGCGGGACAGGGGACTCGGGAGACCCAGTACTTC. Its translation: CASSEAGQGTRETQYF.

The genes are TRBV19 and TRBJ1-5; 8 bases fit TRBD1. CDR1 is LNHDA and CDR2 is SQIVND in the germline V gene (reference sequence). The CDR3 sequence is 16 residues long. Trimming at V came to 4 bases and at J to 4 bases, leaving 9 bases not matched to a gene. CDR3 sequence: CASSSQGAEGNQPQHF. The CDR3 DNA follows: TGTGCCAGTAGTAGTCAGGGGGCTGAAGGAAATCAGCCCCAGCATTTT.

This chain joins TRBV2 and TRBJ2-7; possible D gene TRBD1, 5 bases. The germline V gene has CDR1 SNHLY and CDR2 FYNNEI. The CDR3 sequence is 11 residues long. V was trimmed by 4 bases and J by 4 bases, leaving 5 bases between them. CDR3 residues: CASSAGYEQYV. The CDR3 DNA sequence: TGTGCCAGCAGTGCAGGGTACGAGCAGTACGTC.

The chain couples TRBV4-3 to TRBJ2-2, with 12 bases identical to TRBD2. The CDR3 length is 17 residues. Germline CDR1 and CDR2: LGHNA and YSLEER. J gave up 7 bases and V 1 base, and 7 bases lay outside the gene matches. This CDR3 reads CASSQAPSGGARGELFF. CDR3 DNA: TGCGCCAGCAGCCAAGCTCCTAGCGGGGGGGCCCGCGGGGAGCTGTTTTTT.

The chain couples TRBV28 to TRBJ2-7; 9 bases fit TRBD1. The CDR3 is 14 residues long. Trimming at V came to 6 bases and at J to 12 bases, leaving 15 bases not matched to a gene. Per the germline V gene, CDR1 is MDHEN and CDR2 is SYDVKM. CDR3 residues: CASRNPGQGPLRYV. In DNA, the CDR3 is TGTGCCAGCAGGAACCCGGGACAGGGTCCTTTGAGGTACGTC.

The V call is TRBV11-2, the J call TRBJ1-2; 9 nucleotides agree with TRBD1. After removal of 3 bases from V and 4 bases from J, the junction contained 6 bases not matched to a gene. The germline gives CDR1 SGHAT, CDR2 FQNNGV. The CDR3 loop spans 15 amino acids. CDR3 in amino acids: CASSFQTGGGYGYTF. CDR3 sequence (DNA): TGTGCCAGCAGCTTCCAGACAGGGGGAGGCTATGGCTACACCTTC.

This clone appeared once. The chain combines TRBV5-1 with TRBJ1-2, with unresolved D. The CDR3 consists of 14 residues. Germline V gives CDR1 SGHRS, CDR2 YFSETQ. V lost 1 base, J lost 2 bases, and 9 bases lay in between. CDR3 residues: CASSLNSINYGYTF. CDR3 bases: TGCGCCAGCAGCTTGAACAGTATCAACTATGGCTACACCTTC.

CDR3 DNA: TGTGCCAGCAGTTACCGGGGATCCTACAATGAGCAGTTCTTC. This codes for CASSYRGSYNEQFF. This rearrangement joins TRBV6-5 to TRBJ2-1, with a tentative D call TRBD2 (5 bases). Trimming removed 2 bases from V and 1 base from J, with 6 bases in between. The V gene's germline CDR1 is MNHEY and CDR2 SVGAGI. CDR3 length: 14 amino acids.